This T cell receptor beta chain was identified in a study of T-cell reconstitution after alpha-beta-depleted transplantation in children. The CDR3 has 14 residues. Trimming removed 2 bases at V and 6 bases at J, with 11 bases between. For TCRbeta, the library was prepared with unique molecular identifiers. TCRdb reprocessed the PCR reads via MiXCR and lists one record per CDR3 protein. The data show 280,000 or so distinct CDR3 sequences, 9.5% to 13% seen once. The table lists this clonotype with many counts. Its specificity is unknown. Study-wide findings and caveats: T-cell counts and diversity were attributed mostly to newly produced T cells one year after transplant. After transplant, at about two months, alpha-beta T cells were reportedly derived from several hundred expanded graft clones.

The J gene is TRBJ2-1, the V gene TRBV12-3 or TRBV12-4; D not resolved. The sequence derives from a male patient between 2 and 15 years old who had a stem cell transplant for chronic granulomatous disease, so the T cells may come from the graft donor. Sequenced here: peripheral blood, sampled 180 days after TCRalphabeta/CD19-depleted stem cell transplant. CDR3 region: CASSLSPSRNEQFF. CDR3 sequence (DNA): TGTGCCAGCAGTTTAAGTCCCAGTCGCAATGAGCAGTTCTTC.